This T cell receptor beta chain stems from a study of PD-1 blockade in classical Hodgkin lymphoma. This clone appeared a few times. Sample time point: cycle 4 day 1 (C4D1), after more than 5 weeks of nivolumab. Every patient was affected by relapse after autologous stem cell transplantation, while exposure to brentuximab vedotin was not uniform. Method: immunoSEQ multiplex PCR; TCRdb's copy keeps in-frame clones and lacks some. The repertoire includes approximately 49,000 clones, about 80% of them detected once, and around 19% sits in the top ten. CDR3 size: 17 residues. CDR1 is SGHKS and CDR2 is YYEKEE in the germline V gene (reference sequence). The V segment lost 1 base and the J segment 0 bases; nucleotides outside the gene matches: 10.

The TCR was taken from a human donor with classical Hodgkin lymphoma. This sample comprised peripheral blood mononuclear cells (PBMCs), obtained before the fourth cycle of nivolumab. V and J are TRBV5-5 and TRBJ2-7; 7 bases map to TRBD2. The CDR3 here is CASSLRSLREISYEQYF. In nucleotides, the CDR3 is TGTGCCAGCAGCTTGCGCTCACTGCGGGAGATCTCCTACGAGCAGTACTTC.